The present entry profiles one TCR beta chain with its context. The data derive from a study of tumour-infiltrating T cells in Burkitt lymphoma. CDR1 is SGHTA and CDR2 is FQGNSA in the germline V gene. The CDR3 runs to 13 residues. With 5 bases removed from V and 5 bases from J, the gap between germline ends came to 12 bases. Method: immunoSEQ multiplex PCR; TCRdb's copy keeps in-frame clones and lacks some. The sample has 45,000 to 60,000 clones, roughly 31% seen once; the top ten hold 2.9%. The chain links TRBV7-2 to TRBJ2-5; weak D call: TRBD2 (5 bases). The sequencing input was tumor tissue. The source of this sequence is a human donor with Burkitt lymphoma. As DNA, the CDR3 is TGTGCCAGCAGCCTAAGTGCGGGTGAGACCCAGTACTTC. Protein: CASSLSAGETQYF.